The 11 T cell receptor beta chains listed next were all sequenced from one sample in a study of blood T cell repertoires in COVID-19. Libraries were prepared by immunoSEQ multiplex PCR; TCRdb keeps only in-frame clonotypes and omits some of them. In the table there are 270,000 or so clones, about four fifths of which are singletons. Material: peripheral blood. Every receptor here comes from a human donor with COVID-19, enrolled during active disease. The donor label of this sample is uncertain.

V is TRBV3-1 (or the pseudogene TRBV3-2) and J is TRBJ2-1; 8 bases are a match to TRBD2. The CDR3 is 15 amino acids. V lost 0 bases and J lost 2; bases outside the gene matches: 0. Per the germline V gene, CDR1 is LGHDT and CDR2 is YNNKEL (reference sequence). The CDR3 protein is CASSQELAAYNEQFF. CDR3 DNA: TGTGCCAGCAGCCAAGAACTAGCGGCCTACAATGAGCAGTTCTTC.

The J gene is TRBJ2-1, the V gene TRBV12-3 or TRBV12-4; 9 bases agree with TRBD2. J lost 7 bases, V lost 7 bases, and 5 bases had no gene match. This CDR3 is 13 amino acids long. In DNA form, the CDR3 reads TGTGCCAGCATGATTAGCGGGAGAAATGAGCAGTTCTTC. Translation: CASMISGRNEQFF.

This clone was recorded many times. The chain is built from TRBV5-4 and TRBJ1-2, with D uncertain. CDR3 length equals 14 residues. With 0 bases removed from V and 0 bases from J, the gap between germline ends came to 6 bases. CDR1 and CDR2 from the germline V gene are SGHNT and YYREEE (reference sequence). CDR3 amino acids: CASSLAGSNYGYTF. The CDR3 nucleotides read TGTGCCAGCAGCTTGGCTGGCTCTAACTATGGCTACACCTTC.

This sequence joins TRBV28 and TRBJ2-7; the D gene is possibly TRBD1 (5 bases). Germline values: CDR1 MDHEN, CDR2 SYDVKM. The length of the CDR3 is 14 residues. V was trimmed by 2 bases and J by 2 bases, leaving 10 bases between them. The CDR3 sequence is CASSLIGVPYEQYF. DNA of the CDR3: TGTGCCAGCAGTTTAATAGGGGTCCCCTACGAGCAGTACTTC.

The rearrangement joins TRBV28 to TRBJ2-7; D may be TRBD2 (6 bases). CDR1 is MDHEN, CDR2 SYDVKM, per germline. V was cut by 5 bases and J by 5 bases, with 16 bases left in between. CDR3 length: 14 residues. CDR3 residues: CASSNPGTLNEQYF. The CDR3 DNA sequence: TGTGCCAGCAGTAACCCCGGGACTCTCAACGAGCAGTACTTC.

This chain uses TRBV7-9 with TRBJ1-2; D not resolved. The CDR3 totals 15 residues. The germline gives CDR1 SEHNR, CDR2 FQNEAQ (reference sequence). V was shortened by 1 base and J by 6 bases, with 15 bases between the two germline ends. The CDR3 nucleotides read TGTGCCAGCAGCTTAGAACAGCTATCATCAAATGGCTACACCTTC. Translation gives CASSLEQLSSNGYTF.

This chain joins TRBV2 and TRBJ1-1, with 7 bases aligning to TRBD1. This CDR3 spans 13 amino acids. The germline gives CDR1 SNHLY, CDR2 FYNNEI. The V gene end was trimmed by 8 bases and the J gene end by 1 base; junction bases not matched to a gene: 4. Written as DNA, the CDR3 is TGTGCCAGCGACAGGGAAGAGAACACTGAAGCTTTCTTT. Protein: CASDREENTEAFF.

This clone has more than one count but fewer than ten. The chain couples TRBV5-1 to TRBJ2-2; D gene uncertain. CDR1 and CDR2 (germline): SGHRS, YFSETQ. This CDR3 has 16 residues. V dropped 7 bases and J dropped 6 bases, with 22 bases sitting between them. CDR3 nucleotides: TGCGCCAGCTCCCCCCAAGCGTATAGCATGCCCGGGGAGCTGTTTTTT. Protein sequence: CASSPQAYSMPGELFF.

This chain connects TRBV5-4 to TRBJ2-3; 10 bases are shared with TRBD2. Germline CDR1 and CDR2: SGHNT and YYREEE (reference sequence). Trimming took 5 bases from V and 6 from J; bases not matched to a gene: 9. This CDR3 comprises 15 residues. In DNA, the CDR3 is TGTGCCAGCAGTGCCGGGACTAGCGTCATGGATACGCAGTATTTT. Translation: CASSAGTSVMDTQYF.

CDR3 DNA sequence: TGTGCCAGCAGTTTAGGCAGGCCACCCGCCTACGAGCAGTACTTC. As protein: CASSLGRPPAYEQYF. The chain combines TRBV28 with TRBJ2-7; D not certain. CDR3 length equals 15 residues. Looked up from germline, CDR1 is MDHEN and CDR2 is SYDVKM. V dropped 2 bases and J dropped 2 bases, with 13 bases sitting between them.

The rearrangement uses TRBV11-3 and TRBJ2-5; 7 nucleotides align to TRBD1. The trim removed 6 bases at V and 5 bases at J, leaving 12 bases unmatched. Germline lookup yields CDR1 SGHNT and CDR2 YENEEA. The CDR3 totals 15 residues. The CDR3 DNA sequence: TGTGCCAGCAGTGAGAGACAGGGATTAGGGGAGACCCAGTACTTC. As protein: CASSERQGLGETQYF.